The 29 T cell receptor beta chains below were found in one sample sequenced in a study of B cell selection in AIRE deficiency. Conventional CD4 T cells were sorted as CD4+CD127+ cells. Sequencing used immunoSEQ multiplex PCR; TCRdb keeps in-frame clones, though not all of them. The sample lists some 25,000 clones, 90% to 98% occurring once. Sequencing was done on a sample of CD4+CD127+ conventional T cells sorted from PBMCs. The source of these receptors is a human donor in good health.

The rearrangement uses TRBV4-2 and TRBJ2-3; possible D gene TRBD2, 6 bases. Deletions cut 4 bases from V and 6 bases from J, with 11 bases between. This CDR3 is 13 amino acids long. Germline V gives CDR1 LGHNA, CDR2 YNFKEQ. Written as DNA, the CDR3 is TGTGCCAGCAGCCCCAGACGGGGGGATACGCAGTATTTT. This codes for CASSPRRGDTQYF.

The chain recombines TRBV5-4 with TRBJ2-7; no definite D call. CDR1 is SGHNT, CDR2 YYREEE, per germline (reference sequence). Trimming left V 1 base short and J 2 bases short, with 22 bases between. The CDR3 runs to 18 residues. CDR3 in DNA: TGTGCCAGCAGCTTGCAAGTGAGCGCGAGGATTCCTCCCTACGAGCAGTACTTC. This gives the protein CASSLQVSARIPPYEQYF.

V and J are TRBV18 and TRBJ2-5; 13 bases agree with TRBD2. This CDR3 is built from 16 residues. CDR1 and CDR2 from the germline V gene are KGHSH and LQKENI. V was clipped by 5 bases and J by 5 bases; unmatched bases: 8. CDR3 DNA sequence: TGTGCCAGCTCAAAGGGACTAGCGGGATATTTGGAGACCCAGTACTTC. Translated, it gives CASSKGLAGYLETQYF.

The chain couples TRBV6-5 to TRBJ2-7; D tentatively fits TRBD1 or TRBD2 (7 bases each). Trimming took 0 bases from V and 2 from J, leaving 14 bases between them. Germline V CDR1 and CDR2: MNHEY, SVGAGI. The CDR3 sequence is 16 residues long. This CDR3 is CASSYSSGGGPYEQYF. The CDR3 DNA sequence: TGTGCCAGCAGTTACTCGTCAGGGGGAGGGCCCTACGAGCAGTACTTC.

The chain combines TRBV5-4 with TRBJ2-2; a possible D gene is TRBD2 (7 bases). CDR3 length: 16 amino acids. CDR1 SGHNT and CDR2 YYREEE come from the germline V gene (reference sequence). Trimming left V 4 bases short and J 6 bases short, with 19 bases between. The CDR3, as DNA: TGTGCCAGCAGCCGGACGGGGGGCGGTCGGCCCGGGGAGCTGTTTTTT. Encoded protein: CASSRTGGGRPGELFF.

This sequence joins TRBV4-3 and TRBJ2-5; D might be TRBD1 (6 bases). Germline lookup yields CDR1 LGHNA and CDR2 YSLEER. Deletions cut 4 bases from V and 5 bases from J, with 14 bases between. The length of the CDR3 is 14 residues. CDR3 protein: CASSRATGAETQYF. The CDR3 region has the DNA TGCGCCAGCAGCCGTGCGACAGGAGCGGAGACCCAGTACTTC.

V and J are TRBV30 and TRBJ2-3; D is possibly TRBD1 or TRBD2 (6 bases each). CDR1 and CDR2 (germline): GTSNPN, SVGIG (reference sequence). The CDR3 totals 13 residues. With 3 bases removed from V and 8 bases from J, the gap between germline ends came to 15 bases. CDR3 sequence (DNA): TGTGCCTGGAGGAGTATGGGGGGCGGTACGCAGTATTTT. Its protein product is CAWRSMGGGTQYF.

This chain uses TRBV27 with TRBJ2-6; no clear D. The germline gives CDR1 MNHEY, CDR2 SMNVEV (reference sequence). Trimming shortened V by 7 bases and J by 1 base, and 11 bases separated the two germline ends. This CDR3 contains 15 residues. In nucleotides, the CDR3 is TGTGCCAGCACGACTGGCAGTTCTGGGGCCAACGTCCTGACTTTC. It yields the protein CASTTGSSGANVLTF. The full variable domain, its missing parts supplied by reference TRBV27 and TRBJ2-6, is EAQVTQNPRYLITVTGKKLTVTCSQNMNHEYMSWYRQDPGLGLRQIYYSMNVEVTDKGDVPEGYKVSRKEKRNFPLILESPSPNQTSLYFCASTTGSSGANVLTFGAGSRLTVL.

V usage is TRBV11-2 and J usage is TRBJ2-3; 7 nucleotides agree with TRBD2. V was clipped by 2 bases and J by 5 bases; unmatched bases: 7. Germline V gene data show CDR1 as SGHAT and CDR2 as FQNNGV. This CDR3 is built from 15 residues. In DNA form, the CDR3 reads TGTGCCAGCAGCTTACGGGCTAGCGGCAAAGATACGCAGTATTTT. It is translated as CASSLRASGKDTQYF.

The chain recombines TRBV2 with TRBJ2-5; 7 bases agree with TRBD2. There are 13 residues in the CDR3. Trimming removed 8 bases from V and 2 bases from J; junction bases left unmatched: 5. Germline V gene data show CDR1 as SNHLY and CDR2 as FYNNEI. CDR3 in DNA: TGTGCCAGCCGACTAGCAGCACAAGAGACCCAGTACTTC. This sequence encodes CASRLAAQETQYF. Full variable domain (outside the CDR3, taken from reference TRBV2 and TRBJ2-5): EPEVTQTPSHQVTQMGQEVILRCVPISNHLYFYWYRQILGQKVEFLVSFYNNEISEKSEIFDDQFSVERPDGSNFTLKIRSTKLEDSAMYFCASRLAAQETQYFGPGTRLLVL.

V and J are TRBV9 and TRBJ2-7; 11 bases are a match to TRBD2. Trimming cost V 3 bases and J 6 bases; bases outside gene matches: 5. Germline values: CDR1 SGDLS, CDR2 YYNGEE. The CDR3 runs 14 residues. This CDR3 is CASSGGGLAGEQYF. CDR3 DNA sequence: TGTGCCAGCAGCGGAGGAGGACTAGCGGGCGAGCAGTACTTC.

The chain has TRBV19 and TRBJ2-1; D gene ambiguous. CDR1 is LNHDA, CDR2 SQIVND, per germline (reference sequence). Trimming removed 11 bases from V and 0 bases from J, with 23 bases in between. The CDR3 has 17 residues. CDR3 bases: TGTGCCGCATCCCCCCTCAGTCGCCTTAGCTCCTACAATGAGCAGTTCTTC. It is translated as CAASPLSRLSSYNEQFF.

The chain uses TRBV10-1 and TRBJ2-5; the D gene could be TRBD1 or TRBD2 (5 bases each). The V gene lost 3 bases and the J gene lost 4 bases, with 18 bases spanning the gap. The CDR3 runs 16 residues. The germline CDR1 and CDR2 sequences are WNHNN and SYGVQD (reference sequence). The CDR3 spells CASSDGGLGVGETQYF. The CDR3 DNA is TGCGCCAGCAGTGATGGGGGTCTGGGGGTTGGAGAGACCCAGTACTTC.

This clone has just one count. The gene calls are TRBV11-2 and TRBJ2-3, with TRBD1 matching 7 bases. Germline CDR1 and CDR2: SGHAT and FQNNGV. This CDR3 spans 16 amino acids. J was trimmed by 2 bases and V by 1 base; bases with no gene match: 6. Here the CDR3 DNA reads TGTGCCAGCAGCTTAGGGGGACAGCCCTACACAGATACGCAGTATTTT. This translates into CASSLGGQPYTDTQYF. Combining the CDR3 with reference TRBV11-2 and TRBJ2-3 gives the whole variable domain EAGVAQSPRYKIIEKRQSVAFWCNPISGHATLYWYQQILGQGPKLLIQFQNNGVVDDSQLPKDRFSAERLKGVDSTLKIQPAKLEDSAVYLCASSLGGQPYTDTQYFGPGTRLTVL.

The chain couples TRBV10-3 to TRBJ2-5; TRBD1 agrees at 7 bases. The germline V gene encodes CDR1 ENHRY and CDR2 SYGVKD. CDR3 length equals 15 residues. J gave up 2 bases and V 8 bases, and 11 bases lay outside the gene matches. The CDR3 bases are TGTGCCATCTCAACGGCGCAGGGGGATCAAGAGACCCAGTACTTC. Protein: CAISTAQGDQETQYF.

The V and J genes are TRBV2 and TRBJ2-5; D gene ambiguous. Germline assignment: CDR1 SNHLY and CDR2 FYNNEI. The ends were cut back, 3 bases at V and 4 bases at J, with 15 bases in the middle. The CDR3 is 15 residues long. In DNA, the CDR3 is TGTGCCAGCAGTGAGAGCAGGCAGGCCCCAGAGACCCAGTACTTC. Translated: CASSESRQAPETQYF.

The chain has TRBV2 and TRBJ2-5; TRBD1 matches 7 bases. This CDR3 is built from 15 residues. The V segment lost 2 bases and the J segment 1 base; nucleotides outside the gene matches: 4. The germline V gene encodes CDR1 SNHLY and CDR2 FYNNEI. CDR3 nucleotide sequence: TGTGCCAGCAGTGAAAGGGGACAGCCCCAAGAGACCCAGTACTTC. Protein: CASSERGQPQETQYF.

This chain connects TRBV13 to TRBJ1-1; no clear D. Germline loops: CDR1 PRHDT, CDR2 FYEKMQ (reference sequence). The ends were cut back, 0 bases at V and 3 bases at J, with 14 bases in the middle. There are 16 residues in the CDR3. CDR3 bases: TGTGCCAGCAGCTTAGGGTCCGCCCAATACGACACTGAAGCTTTCTTT. Protein sequence: CASSLGSAQYDTEAFF. Together with reference TRBV13 and TRBJ1-1, the CDR3 gives the full variable domain: AAGVIQSPRHLIKEKRETATLKCYPIPRHDTVYWYQQGPGQDPQFLISFYEKMQSDKGSIPDRFSAQQFSDYHSELNMSSLELGDSALYFCASSLGSAQYDTEAFFGQGTRLTVV.

The gene calls are TRBV19 and TRBJ1-2; D is possibly TRBD1 (6 bases). CDR3 length: 15 residues. The germline V gene has CDR1 LNHDA and CDR2 SQIVND (reference sequence). V dropped 6 bases and J dropped 0 bases, with 14 bases sitting between them. CDR3 region: CASRVTGTSNYGYTF. As DNA, the CDR3 is TGTGCCAGTAGGGTTACAGGGACCTCTAACTATGGCTACACCTTC.

Concerning this clone: At one end the junction does not follow the germline gene, possibly because of a read error. Other DNA sequences in the sample encode the same CDR3. The chain has TRBV5-8 and TRBJ2-7; D ambiguous. Per the germline V gene, CDR1 is SGHTS and CDR2 is YDEGEE. The CDR3 has 10 amino acids. Here the CDR3 reads CASSKGEQYF. The CDR3 DNA reads TGCGCCAGCAGTAAGGGCGAGCAGTACTTC.

This clone was picked up one time. The J gene is TRBJ2-1, the V gene TRBV27; possibly TRBD1 for D (6 bases). The germline V gene encodes CDR1 MNHEY and CDR2 SMNVEV (reference sequence). The CDR3 totals 15 residues. Trimming removed 6 bases from V and 5 bases from J, with 17 bases in between. The CDR3 loop reads CASRPHRVRDNEQFF. The CDR3 coding sequence is TGTGCCAGCAGGCCTCACAGGGTTCGAGACAATGAGCAGTTCTTC.

The chain uses TRBV6-4 and TRBJ1-4, with a possible D match to TRBD1 (6 bases). Between the trimmed V and J ends, which lost 10 bases and 4 bases, there was a span of 16 bases. This CDR3 is built from 14 residues. Germline lookup yields CDR1 MRHNA and CDR2 SNTAGT. The CDR3 DNA is TGTGCCATCAAGACGTCACAGGGTAATGAAAAACTGTTTTTT. Translating gives CAIKTSQGNEKLFF.

The chain is built from TRBV13 and TRBJ1-6, with 7 positions matching TRBD1. Germline CDR1 is PRHDT and CDR2 is FYEKMQ (reference sequence). The CDR3 covers 15 residues. Trimming cost V 7 bases and J 7 bases; bases outside gene matches: 10. CDR3 in DNA: TGTGCCAGCACCACGTGGGACAGTAGAAATTCACCCCTCCACTTT. This sequence encodes CASTTWDSRNSPLHF.

The chain employs TRBV7-8 and TRBJ1-5; D gene unclear. Trimming left V 7 bases short and J 2 bases short, with 9 bases between. The CDR3 covers 13 residues. Germline V CDR1 and CDR2: SGHVS, FQNEAQ. The CDR3 region is CASTTRGNQPQHF. CDR3 coding DNA: TGTGCCAGCACTACACGAGGCAATCAGCCCCAGCATTTT.

The chain uses TRBV7-9 and TRBJ2-1, with a weak D call TRBD2 (5 bases). This CDR3 region has 13 residues. V was pared by 0 bases and J by 9 bases, with 9 bases between. The germline V gene encodes CDR1 SEHNR and CDR2 FQNEAQ (reference sequence). The CDR3 is CASSLAGAGEQFF. The CDR3 DNA reads TGTGCCAGCAGCTTAGCGGGAGCTGGTGAGCAGTTCTTC.

V gene TRBV5-6 combines with J gene TRBJ2-1, with 11 bases that match TRBD2. J lost 5 bases, V lost 4 bases, and 5 bases had no gene match. The germline gives CDR1 SGHDT, CDR2 YYEEEE. The CDR3 is 15 amino acids. In DNA, the CDR3 is TGTGCCAGCAGCCGGGGACTAGCGGAGAACAATGAGCAGTTCTTC. It encodes CASSRGLAENNEQFF.

V and J are TRBV7-3 and TRBJ2-2; 10 bases align to TRBD2. With 2 bases clipped from V and 7 bases from J, the junction kept 16 bases outside the gene matches. The germline CDR1 and CDR2 sequences are SGHTA and FQGTGA. This CDR3 contains 19 residues. CDR3 bases: TGTGCCAGCAGCTTACGGGGGGCGCGGGCTAGCGGGAGCGGCGGGGAGCTGTTTTTT. Residues: CASSLRGARASGSGGELFF. The whole variable domain, filled in from reference TRBV7-3 and TRBJ2-2, reads GAGVSQTPSNKVTEKGKYVELRCDPISGHTALYWYRQSLGQGPEFLIYFQGTGAADDSGLPNDRFFAVRPEGSVSTLKIQRTERGDSAVYLCASSLRGARASGSGGELFFGEGSRLTVL.

The chain links TRBV6-1 to TRBJ1-1; D unresolved. Germline V lookup: CDR1 MNHNS, CDR2 SASEGT. The ends were cut back, 7 bases at V and 0 bases at J, with 9 bases in the middle. This CDR3 is 13 amino acids long. The CDR3 DNA reads TGTGCCAGCATTTTCCTCATGAACACTGAAGCTTTCTTT. This codes for CASIFLMNTEAFF.

This chain connects TRBV19 to TRBJ1-5; TRBD1 is a possible D gene (6 bases). V was pared by 1 base and J by 5 bases, with 18 bases between. The CDR3 extends over 17 amino acids. Germline V gene data show CDR1 as LNHDA and CDR2 as SQIVND (reference sequence). The CDR3 region is CASSIVWGATTDQPQHF. The DNA for the CDR3 is TGTGCCAGTAGTATAGTGTGGGGGGCCACGACCGATCAGCCCCAGCATTTT. The full variable domain, with the rest looked up from reference TRBV19 and TRBJ1-5, is DGGITQSPKYLFRKEGQNVTLSCEQNLNHDAMYWYRQDPGQGLRLIYYSQIVNDFQKGDIAEGYSVSREKKESFPLTVTSAQKNPTAFYLCASSIVWGATTDQPQHFGDGTRLSIL.